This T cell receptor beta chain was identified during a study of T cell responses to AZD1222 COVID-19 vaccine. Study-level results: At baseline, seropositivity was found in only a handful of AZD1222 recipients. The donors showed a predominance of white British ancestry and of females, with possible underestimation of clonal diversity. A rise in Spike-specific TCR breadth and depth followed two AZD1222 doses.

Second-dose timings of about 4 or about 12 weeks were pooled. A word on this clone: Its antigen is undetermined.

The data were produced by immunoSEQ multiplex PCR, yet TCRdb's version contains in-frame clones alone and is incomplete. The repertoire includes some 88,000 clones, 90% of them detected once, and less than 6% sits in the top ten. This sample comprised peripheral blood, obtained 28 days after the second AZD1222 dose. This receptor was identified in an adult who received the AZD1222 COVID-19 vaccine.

The CDR3 coding sequence is TGCGCCAGCAGCCAAGATCGCGGGGGGCAAAGGTACGAGCAGTACTTC. Translated: CASSQDRGGQRYEQYF. The chain recombines TRBV4-3 with TRBJ2-7; 8 positions agree with TRBD2. The germline V gene has CDR1 LGHNA and CDR2 YSLEER. The CDR3 consists of 16 residues. Trimming cost V 0 bases and J 4 bases; bases outside gene matches: 8.